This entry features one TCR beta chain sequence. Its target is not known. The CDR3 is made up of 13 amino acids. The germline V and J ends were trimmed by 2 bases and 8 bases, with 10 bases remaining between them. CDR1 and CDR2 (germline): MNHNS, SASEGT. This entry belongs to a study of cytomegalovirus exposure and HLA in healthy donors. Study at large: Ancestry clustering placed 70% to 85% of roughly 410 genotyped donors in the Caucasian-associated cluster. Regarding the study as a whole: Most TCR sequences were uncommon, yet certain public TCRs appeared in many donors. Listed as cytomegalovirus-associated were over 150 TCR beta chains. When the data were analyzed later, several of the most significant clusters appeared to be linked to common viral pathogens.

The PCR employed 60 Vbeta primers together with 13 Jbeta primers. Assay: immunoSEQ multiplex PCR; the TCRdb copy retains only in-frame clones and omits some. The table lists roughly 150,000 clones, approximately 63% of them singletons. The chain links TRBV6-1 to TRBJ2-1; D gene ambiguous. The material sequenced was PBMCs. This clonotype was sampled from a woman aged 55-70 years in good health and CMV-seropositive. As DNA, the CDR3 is TGTGCCAGCAGTGAAACGAGTCGGTATGAGCAGTTCTTC. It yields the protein CASSETSRYEQFF.